A single sample is the source of the 29 T cell receptor beta chains below, sequenced in a study of cytomegalovirus exposure and HLA in healthy donors. PCR amplification relied on 60 Vbeta primers (plus 13 Jbeta primers). The protocol was immunoSEQ multiplex PCR, while the TCRdb copy is restricted to in-frame clones and leaves out a portion. The data show 100,000 to 150,000 clones, with roughly four fifths seen just once and 1.9% held by the top ten. Sequencing input: PBMCs. These receptors all stem from a man in his forties or fifties in good health and CMV-seronegative.

The rearrangement joins TRBV19 to TRBJ2-7; TRBD1 agrees at 7 bases. Germline V CDR1 and CDR2: LNHDA, SQIVND (reference sequence). The junction had 14 bases not matched to a gene; V was cut back by 8 bases and J by 1 base. CDR3 length: 16 residues. This CDR3 is CASSISGTEYSYEQYF. CDR3 sequence (DNA): TGTGCCAGTTCTATTTCCGGGACAGAATATTCCTACGAGCAGTACTTC.

The rearrangement uses TRBV5-8 and TRBJ1-5; perhaps TRBD1 as D (6 bases). V lost 0 bases to trimming and J lost 3 bases, with 7 bases between them. The CDR3 contains 14 residues. The germline gives CDR1 SGHTS, CDR2 YDEGEE. The CDR3 reads CASSLDRANQPQHF. The CDR3 region has the DNA TGTGCCAGCAGCTTGGACAGGGCCAATCAGCCCCAGCATTTT.

The gene calls are TRBV19 and TRBJ2-3, with 8 bases lining up with TRBD1. Per the germline V gene, CDR1 is LNHDA and CDR2 is SQIVND (reference sequence). The V and J ends lost 10 bases and 0 bases, in that order; junction bases with no gene match: 9. The CDR3 runs 15 residues. The CDR3 here is CATRDRTSSTDTQYF. CDR3 sequence (DNA): TGTGCCACCAGGGACAGGACTTCTAGCACAGATACGCAGTATTTT.

The gene calls are TRBV2 and TRBJ2-1; no firm D call. Trimming stripped 1 base from V and 6 bases from J, with 7 bases between. Germline V CDR1 and CDR2: SNHLY, FYNNEI. This CDR3 has 13 residues. CDR3 in DNA: TGTGCCAGCAGTGAAGGAGACTCCAATGAGCAGTTCTTC. It codes for CASSEGDSNEQFF.

The chain couples TRBV6-5 to TRBJ1-6; no clear D. CDR3 length: 15 amino acids. In germline, CDR1 is MNHEY, CDR2 SVGAGI. V was cut by 2 bases and J by 6 bases, with 11 bases left in between. CDR3 protein: CASSYDKSINSPLHF. CDR3 DNA: TGTGCCAGCAGTTACGATAAGAGTATTAATTCACCCCTCCACTTT.

A few counts support this clone. The chain links TRBV27 to TRBJ1-5; 8 nucleotides align to TRBD1. J gave up 1 base and V 6 bases, and 14 bases lay outside the gene matches. The CDR3 sequence is 18 residues long. Germline CDR1 is MNHEY and CDR2 is SMNVEV (reference sequence). The DNA of the CDR3 is TGTGCCAGCAGAGACAGGGGAATGGTGAGTGTAAGCAATCAGCCCCAGCATTTT. Protein: CASRDRGMVSVSNQPQHF.

The CDR3 loop is CASSPNGGVTDTQYF. The CDR3 DNA reads as TGTGCCAGCTCACCGAATGGGGGGGTAACAGATACGCAGTATTTT. The chain has TRBV18 and TRBJ2-3, with 7 positions matching TRBD2. CDR1 and CDR2 from the germline V gene are KGHSH and LQKENI. Unmatched junction bases numbered 6, after V lost 3 bases and J lost 3 bases. There are 15 residues in the CDR3.

The chain combines TRBV2 with TRBJ2-2; D might be TRBD1 (5 bases). In germline, CDR1 is SNHLY, CDR2 FYNNEI. The V gene lost 1 base and the J gene lost 3 bases, with 12 bases spanning the gap. This CDR3 region has 16 residues. CDR3 nucleotide sequence: TGTGCCAGCAGTGAAGGGCCAGGGATCGACACCGGGGAGCTGTTTTTT. This gives the protein CASSEGPGIDTGELFF.

This clone was recorded a few times. The rearrangement links TRBV5-5 to TRBJ2-7; D unclear. The V gene lost 0 bases and the J gene lost 9 bases, with 7 bases spanning the gap. This CDR3 is built from 11 residues. The V gene's germline CDR1 is SGHKS and CDR2 YYEKEE (reference sequence). The CDR3 region is CASSLDLGQYV. In DNA form, the CDR3 reads TGTGCCAGCAGCTTGGACTTGGGGCAGTACGTC.

This sequence joins TRBV5-1 and TRBJ2-7; weak D call: TRBD2 (6 bases). The germline V gene has CDR1 SGHRS and CDR2 YFSETQ. The ends were cut back, 2 bases at V and 5 bases at J, with 20 bases in the middle. This CDR3 is built from 16 residues. The CDR3 loop reads CASSFGTDYGMDEQYV. CDR3 nucleotide sequence: TGCGCCAGCAGCTTCGGGACGGACTATGGAATGGACGAGCAGTACGTC.

The count of this clone is one. The V and J genes are TRBV27 and TRBJ1-1; D perhaps matches TRBD1 (6 bases). The CDR3 is 13 residues long. With 4 bases removed from V and 7 bases from J, the gap between germline ends came to 13 bases. Germline V lookup: CDR1 MNHEY, CDR2 SMNVEV (reference sequence). DNA of the CDR3: TGTGCCAGCAGTTGGAAGGGGGGGGGTGAAGCTTTCTTT. This encodes CASSWKGGGEAFF.

The J gene is TRBJ2-5, the V gene TRBV10-2, with 9 bases matching TRBD2. J gave up 4 bases and V 3 bases, and 6 bases lay outside the gene matches. The CDR3 contains 15 residues. CDR1 and CDR2 from the germline V gene are WSHSY and SAAADI. CDR3: CASSDLGLASETQYF. CDR3 DNA: TGCGCCAGCAGTGATCTGGGACTAGCCTCAGAGACCCAGTACTTC.

This clone showed up just once. The chain has TRBV28 and TRBJ2-4; 7 nucleotides line up with TRBD1. There are 15 residues in the CDR3. The V and J ends lost 7 bases and 2 bases, in that order; junction bases with no gene match: 8. Germline V lookup: CDR1 MDHEN, CDR2 SYDVKM. CDR3 sequence reads: CASMVPTGTKNIQYF. The CDR3 DNA reads TGTGCCAGCATGGTCCCGACAGGGACCAAAAACATTCAGTACTTC.

The rearrangement uses TRBV5-6 and TRBJ1-1; D not resolved. Germline loops: CDR1 SGHDT, CDR2 YYEEEE. Trimming took 0 bases from V and 4 from J, leaving 13 bases between them. The CDR3 has 15 residues. CDR3 protein: CASSLGRGWGTEAFF. As DNA, the CDR3 is TGTGCCAGCAGCTTGGGGCGGGGATGGGGCACTGAAGCTTTCTTT.

Remarks on this clone: The junction departs from germline at one end; a sequencing error may be responsible. The J gene is TRBJ2-3, the V gene TRBV7-9, with D unresolved. This CDR3 is 12 amino acids long. Germline V lookup: CDR1 SEHNR, CDR2 FQNEAQ (reference sequence). CDR3 region: CSSSLVLDTQYF. CDR3 nucleotide sequence: TGTTCCAGCAGCTTAGTCCTAGATACGCAGTATTTT.

The chain uses TRBV4-2 and TRBJ2-1, with TRBD2 matching 8 bases. Germline V gene data show CDR1 as LGHNA and CDR2 as YNFKEQ. The junction had 4 bases not matched to a gene; V was cut back by 3 bases and J by 6 bases. This CDR3 is 14 amino acids long. CDR3 coding DNA: TGTGCCAGCAGCCAGTCCGGGACTAGCAATGAGCAGTTCTTC. Translating it yields CASSQSGTSNEQFF.

The gene calls are TRBV4-1 and TRBJ1-1, with TRBD1 as a possible D gene (6 bases). The V gene lost 5 bases and the J gene lost 5 bases, with 12 bases spanning the gap. Germline-derived CDR1 and CDR2 are MGHRA and YSYEKL. The CDR3 contains 13 residues. CDR3 bases: TGCGCCAGCAGCACACAGGGCGGGACTGAAGCTTTCTTT. Encoded protein: CASSTQGGTEAFF.

This rearrangement joins TRBV10-3 to TRBJ1-1, with 10 bases identical to TRBD1. V lost 7 bases, J lost 4 bases, and 6 bases stayed unmatched. The CDR3 covers 14 residues. Germline loops: CDR1 ENHRY, CDR2 SYGVKD. CDR3 in amino acids: CAINGDRGPTEAFF. CDR3 bases: TGTGCCATCAATGGGGACAGGGGTCCCACTGAAGCTTTCTTT.

The chain joins TRBV4-2 to TRBJ2-5; 9 bases match TRBD2. From germline, CDR1 is LGHNA and CDR2 YNFKEQ. V gave up 0 bases and J gave up 5 bases; unmatched junction bases: 10. The CDR3 runs 17 residues. CDR3 in DNA: TGTGCCAGCAGCCAAGATCGTCAGCGGGGGGCCGGGGAGACCCAGTACTTC. This translates into CASSQDRQRGAGETQYF.

The chain uses TRBV27 and TRBJ2-2, with 7 bases matching TRBD1. J lost 5 bases, V lost 1 base, and 7 bases had no gene match. The CDR3 has 16 amino acids. CDR1 MNHEY and CDR2 SMNVEV come from the germline V gene (reference sequence). Here the CDR3 reads CASSLLTGRGTGELFF. Here the CDR3 DNA reads TGTGCCAGCAGTTTATTAACGGGCAGGGGGACCGGGGAGCTGTTTTTT.

The rearrangement uses TRBV5-1 and TRBJ1-5; perhaps TRBD1 as D (5 bases). CDR1 is SGHRS, CDR2 YFSETQ, per germline. There are 14 residues in the CDR3. Trimming stripped 4 bases from V and 8 bases from J, with 16 bases between. CDR3 in DNA: TGCGCCAGCAGCCACGGGACGGGGAGGGAGCCCCAGCATTTT. It yields the protein CASSHGTGREPQHF.

V is TRBV11-2 and J is TRBJ2-3; tentatively, D is TRBD1 (7 bases). V lost 4 bases and J lost 0, with 14 bases in between. Germline V gene sequence: CDR1 SGHAT, CDR2 FQNNGV. This CDR3 is 16 amino acids long. CDR3 coding DNA: TGTGCCAGCAGCTCCCAGGGGGGCCTTAGCACAGATACGCAGTATTTT. Amino acid sequence: CASSSQGGLSTDTQYF.

V usage is TRBV6-9 and J usage is TRBJ1-5; D might be TRBD1 (6 bases). Trimming removed 7 bases at V and 4 bases at J, with 29 bases between. The CDR3 sequence is 19 residues long. The germline V gene has CDR1 MNHGY and CDR2 SVAAGI. The CDR3 loop is CASTPGHLDPPRSNQPQHF. In DNA, the CDR3 is TGTGCCAGCACCCCGGGACACCTGGACCCTCCAAGAAGTAATCAGCCCCAGCATTTT.

With regard to this clone: The sample contains more than one DNA sequence encoding this CDR3. The chain recombines TRBV7-3 with TRBJ1-1; perhaps TRBD1 as D (5 bases). Trimming removed 5 bases at V and 1 base at J, with 8 bases between. Looked up from germline, CDR1 is SGHTA and CDR2 is FQGTGA. This CDR3 is 13 amino acids long. This chain's CDR3 is CASSLQGNTEAFF. The DNA of the CDR3 is TGTGCCAGCAGCCTGCAGGGGAACACTGAAGCTTTCTTT.

The rearrangement uses TRBV21-1 and TRBJ2-7; TRBD2 is the table's D call, not checked against the DNA. TRBV21-1 is a pseudogene locus. This CDR3 spans 15 amino acids. CDR3 loop: CASSPRDWITYEQYF. The CDR3 coding sequence is TGTGCCAGCAGCCCTCGTGACTGGATCACCTACGAGCAGTACTTC.

The V and J genes are TRBV7-2 and TRBJ2-7; D gene unclear. CDR1 and CDR2 from the germline V gene are SGHTA and FQGNSA. V dropped 5 bases and J dropped 3 bases, with 11 bases sitting between them. The CDR3 spans 13 residues. CDR3 sequence reads: CASSAGWSYEQYF. In DNA, the CDR3 is TGTGCCAGCAGCGCTGGGTGGAGCTACGAGCAGTACTTC.

This chain links TRBV18 with TRBJ2-7; 9 bases are shared with TRBD1. V trimming: 2 bases; J trimming: 6 bases; junction bases outside the gene matches: 5. Per the germline V gene, CDR1 is KGHSH and CDR2 is LQKENI. This CDR3 has 14 amino acids. For the CDR3, the DNA is TGTGCCAGCTCACCATCAACAGGGGGCGCCGAGCAGTACTTC. This translates into CASSPSTGGAEQYF.

This clone was counted once. The rearrangement links TRBV7-2 to TRBJ2-7; 13 bases line up with TRBD2. The CDR3 spans 15 residues. Germline lookup yields CDR1 SGHTA and CDR2 FQGNSA. Trimming at V came to 5 bases and at J to 4 bases, leaving 5 bases not matched to a gene. DNA for the CDR3: TGTGCCAGCAGCCGGCCGGGACTAGCGGGATACGAGCAGTACGTC. It encodes CASSRPGLAGYEQYV.

CDR3 DNA: TGCGCCAGCAGCCGGGGACAGGGTTCCTACAATGAGCAGTTCTTC. Protein product: CASSRGQGSYNEQFF. The J gene is TRBJ2-1, the V gene TRBV4-1; 9 bases map to TRBD1. Trimming at V came to 4 bases and at J to 1 base, leaving 2 bases not matched to a gene. The germline V gene encodes CDR1 MGHRA and CDR2 YSYEKL. This CDR3 comprises 15 residues.